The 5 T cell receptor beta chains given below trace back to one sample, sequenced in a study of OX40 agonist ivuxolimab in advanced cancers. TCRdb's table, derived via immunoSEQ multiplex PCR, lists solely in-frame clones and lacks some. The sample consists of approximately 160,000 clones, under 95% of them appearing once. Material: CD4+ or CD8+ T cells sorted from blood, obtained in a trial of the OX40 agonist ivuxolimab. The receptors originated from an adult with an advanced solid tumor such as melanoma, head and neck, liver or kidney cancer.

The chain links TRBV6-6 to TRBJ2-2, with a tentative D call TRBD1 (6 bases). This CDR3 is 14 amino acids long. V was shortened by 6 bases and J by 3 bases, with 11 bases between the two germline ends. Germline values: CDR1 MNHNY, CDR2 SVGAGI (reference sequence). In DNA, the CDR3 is TGTGCCAGCAGAGCACAGGGATACACCGGGGAGCTGTTTTTT. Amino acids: CASRAQGYTGELFF.

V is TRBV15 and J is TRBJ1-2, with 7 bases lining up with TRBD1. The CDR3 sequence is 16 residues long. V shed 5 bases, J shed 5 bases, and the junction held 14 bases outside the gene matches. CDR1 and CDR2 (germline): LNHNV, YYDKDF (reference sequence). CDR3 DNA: TGTGCCACCAGCCGCTTCGGGACAGAGCATTCTTATGGCTACACCTTC. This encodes CATSRFGTEHSYGYTF. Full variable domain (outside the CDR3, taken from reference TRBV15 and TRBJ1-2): DAMVIQNPRYQVTQFGKPVTLSCSQTLNHNVMYWYQQKSSQAPKLLFHYYDKDFNNEADTPDNFQSRRPNTSFCFLDIRSPGLGDTAMYLCATSRFGTEHSYGYTFGSGTRLTVV.

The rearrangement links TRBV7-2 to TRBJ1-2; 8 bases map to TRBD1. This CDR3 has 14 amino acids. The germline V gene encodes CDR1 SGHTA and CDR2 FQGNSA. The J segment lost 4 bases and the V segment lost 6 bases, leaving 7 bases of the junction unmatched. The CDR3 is CASRADRVGYGYTF. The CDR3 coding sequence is TGTGCCAGCAGAGCGGACAGGGTGGGCTATGGCTACACCTTC. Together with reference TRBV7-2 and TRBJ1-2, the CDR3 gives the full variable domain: GAGVSQSPSNKVTEKGKDVELRCDPISGHTALYWYRQSLGQGLEFLIYFQGNSAPDKSGLPSDRFSAERTGGSVSTLTIQRTQQEDSAVYLCASRADRVGYGYTFGSGTRLTVV.

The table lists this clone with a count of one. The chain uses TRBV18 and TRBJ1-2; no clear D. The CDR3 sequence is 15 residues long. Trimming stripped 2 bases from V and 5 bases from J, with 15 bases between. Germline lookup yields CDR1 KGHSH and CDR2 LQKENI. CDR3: CASSPSDGFAYGYTF. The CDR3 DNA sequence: TGTGCCAGCTCACCATCGGACGGATTTGCTTATGGCTACACCTTC.

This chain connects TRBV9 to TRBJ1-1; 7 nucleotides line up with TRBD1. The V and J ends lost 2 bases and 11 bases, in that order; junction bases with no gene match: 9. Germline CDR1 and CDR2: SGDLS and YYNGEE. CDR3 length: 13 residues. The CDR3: CASSVWGDRAAFF. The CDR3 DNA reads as TGTGCCAGCAGCGTCTGGGGTGACAGGGCGGCTTTCTTT.